What follows describes a single T cell receptor (beta chain). These data are taken from a study of T-cell memory formation after mild COVID-19. MiXCR, run by TCRdb on the 5' RACE reads, gives a single entry per CDR3 protein. The table has some 450,000 distinct CDR3 sequences, 15% to 20% seen once. The CDR3 totals 13 residues. V was trimmed by 6 bases and J by 4 bases, leaving 13 bases between them. Looked up from germline, CDR1 is MNHEY and CDR2 is SMNVEV (reference sequence). The V and J genes are TRBV27 and TRBJ2-7; D might be TRBD2 (5 bases). Sample: PBMCs or a T cell subset sorted from them (not recorded which). The sequence came from an adult woman who had mild COVID-19 (a few samples of this study predate the infection). Cell type and time point are not known. CDR3 bases: TGTGCCAGCAGAAGAGGGAGCACGTACGAGCAGTACTTC. It codes for CASRRGSTYEQYF.